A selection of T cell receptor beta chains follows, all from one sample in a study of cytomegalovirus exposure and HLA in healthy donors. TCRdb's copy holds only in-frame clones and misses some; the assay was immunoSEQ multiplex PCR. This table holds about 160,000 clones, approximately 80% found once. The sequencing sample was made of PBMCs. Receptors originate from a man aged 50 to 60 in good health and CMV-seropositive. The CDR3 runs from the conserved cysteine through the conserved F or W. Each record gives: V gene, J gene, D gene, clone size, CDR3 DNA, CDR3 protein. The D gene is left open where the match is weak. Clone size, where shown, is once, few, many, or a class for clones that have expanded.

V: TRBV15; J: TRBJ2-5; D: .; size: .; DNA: TGTGCCACCAGCAGAGAGGTCTTAGCCCAAGAGACCCAGTACTTC; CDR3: CATSREVLAQETQYF
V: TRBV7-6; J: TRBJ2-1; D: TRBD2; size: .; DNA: TGTGCCAGCAGTCGCGAGGGCCTAGCGGGGGATGTGAGGGATGAGCAGTTCTTC; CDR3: CASSREGLAGDVRDEQFF
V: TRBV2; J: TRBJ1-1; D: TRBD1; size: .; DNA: TGTGCCAGCAGCGCCGGCAGGGGGCTGGTCGCTGAAGCTTTCTTT; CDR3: CASSAGRGLVAEAFF
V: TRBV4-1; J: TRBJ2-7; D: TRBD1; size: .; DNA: TGCGCCAGCAGCCGCGGGACAGGGGCTACCTCCTACGAGCAGTACTTC; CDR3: CASSRGTGATSYEQYF
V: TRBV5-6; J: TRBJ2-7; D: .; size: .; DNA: TGTGCCAGCAGCCCCCCGACAGGTTCCTACGAGCAGTACTTC; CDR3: CASSPPTGSYEQYF
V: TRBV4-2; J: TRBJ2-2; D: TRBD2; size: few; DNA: TGTGCCAGCAGCCAAGATCTGCGGGGGGAGGGCGGGGAGCTGTTTTTT; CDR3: CASSQDLRGEGGELFF
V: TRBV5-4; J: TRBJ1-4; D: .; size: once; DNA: TGTGCCAGCAGCCGACAGGATGAAAAACTGTTTTTT; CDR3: CASSRQDEKLFF
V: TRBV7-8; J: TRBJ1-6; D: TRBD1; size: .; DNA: TGTGCCAGCAGCGAGACAGGGGTCAACTATAATTCACCCCTCCACTTT; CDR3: CASSETGVNYNSPLHF
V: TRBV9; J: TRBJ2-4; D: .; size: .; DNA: TGTGCCAGCAGCGTGACCGTGGAGGCGAACATTCAGTACTTC; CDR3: CASSVTVEANIQYF
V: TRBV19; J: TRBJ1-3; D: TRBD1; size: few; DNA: TGTGCCAGTAGTTCGGACAGGGTCAACTCTGGAAACACCATATATTTT; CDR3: CASSSDRVNSGNTIYF
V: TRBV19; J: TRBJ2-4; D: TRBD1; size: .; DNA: TGTGCCAGTACTGGGACAGGGGGCGCGCGGAGGGCCAAAAACATTCAGTACTTC; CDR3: CASTGTGGARRAKNIQYF
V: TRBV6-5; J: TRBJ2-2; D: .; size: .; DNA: TGTGCCAGCAGTCGGAAATTCAGGGGAGAATTCGAGCTGTTTTTT; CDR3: CASSRKFRGEFELFF
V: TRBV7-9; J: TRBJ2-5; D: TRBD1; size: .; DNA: TGTGCCAGCAGACAGGGGGCCGGGAGGGAGACCCAGTACTTC; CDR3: CASRQGAGRETQYF
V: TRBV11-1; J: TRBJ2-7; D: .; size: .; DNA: TGTGCCAGCAGCTTAGAACCCCTACAGGGTTTGGTATACGAGCAGTACTTC; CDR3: CASSLEPLQGLVYEQYF
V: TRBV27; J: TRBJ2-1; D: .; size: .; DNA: TGTGCCAGCAGTTTATCTGTCTCGCGCGAGCAGTTCTTC; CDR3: CASSLSVSREQFF
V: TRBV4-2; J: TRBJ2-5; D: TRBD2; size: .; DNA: TGTGCCAGCAGCCAAGAGATCATGAACCGGGGGGAACTTAAGAGGGAGACCCAGTACTTC; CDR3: CASSQEIMNRGELKRETQYF
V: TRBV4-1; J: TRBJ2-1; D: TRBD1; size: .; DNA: TGCGCCAGCAGCCAGATCATCCCGGCGGGACAGGGGGACAATGAGCAGTTCTTC; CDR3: CASSQIIPAGQGDNEQFF